This T cell receptor (beta chain) was captured by sequencing in a study of blood T cell repertoires in COVID-19. Trimming took 0 bases from V and 1 from J, leaving 11 bases between them. This CDR3 is built from 15 residues. Germline CDR1 reads SGHRS; CDR2 reads YFSETQ. Using immunoSEQ multiplex PCR, the repertoire was profiled, and TCRdb retains in-frame clones only, with some absent. The top ten hold around a third of the sample, which has around 46,000 clones, 75% to 90% seen once. Patients at the Seattle site were enrolled during active infection and followed longitudinally. This sequence joins TRBV5-1 and TRBJ2-7; maybe TRBD1 (5 bases). Material: peripheral blood. The origin of this receptor is a woman older than 75 with COVID-19, enrolled during active disease. In nucleotides, the CDR3 is TGCGCCAGCAGCTTGGACCCCCAGGGTTCCTACGAGCAGTACTTC. It specifies CASSLDPQGSYEQYF. Looking up the rest from reference TRBV5-1 and TRBJ2-7 gives the full variable domain: KAGVTQTPRYLIKTRGQQVTLSCSPISGHRSVSWYQQTPGQGLQFLFEYFSETQRNKGNFPGRFSGRQFSNSRSEMNVSTLELGDSALYLCASSLDPQGSYEQYFGPGTRLTVT.